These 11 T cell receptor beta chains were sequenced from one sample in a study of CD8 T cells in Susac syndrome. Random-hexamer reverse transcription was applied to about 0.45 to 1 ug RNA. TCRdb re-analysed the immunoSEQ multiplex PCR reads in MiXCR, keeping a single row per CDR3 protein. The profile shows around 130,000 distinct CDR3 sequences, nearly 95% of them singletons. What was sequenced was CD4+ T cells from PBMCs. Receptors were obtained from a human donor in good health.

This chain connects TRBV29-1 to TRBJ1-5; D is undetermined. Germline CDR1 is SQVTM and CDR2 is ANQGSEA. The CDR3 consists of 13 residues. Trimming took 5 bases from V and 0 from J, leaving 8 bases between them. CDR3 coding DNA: TGCAGCGTTTTGGAAAATAGCAATCAGCCCCAGCATTTT. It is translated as CSVLENSNQPQHF.

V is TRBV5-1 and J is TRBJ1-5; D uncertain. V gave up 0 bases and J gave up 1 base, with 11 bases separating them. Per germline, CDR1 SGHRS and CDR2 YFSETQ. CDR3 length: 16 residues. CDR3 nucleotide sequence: TGCGCCAGCAGCTTGGGAAAGGGAGGCAGCAATCAGCCCCAGCATTTT. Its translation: CASSLGKGGSNQPQHF.

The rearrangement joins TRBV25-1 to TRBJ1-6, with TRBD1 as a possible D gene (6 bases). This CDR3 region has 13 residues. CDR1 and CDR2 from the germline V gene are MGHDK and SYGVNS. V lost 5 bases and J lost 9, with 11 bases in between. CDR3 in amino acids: CASSRGAGSPLHF. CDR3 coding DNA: TGTGCCAGCAGTCGGGGGGCTGGTTCACCCCTCCACTTT.

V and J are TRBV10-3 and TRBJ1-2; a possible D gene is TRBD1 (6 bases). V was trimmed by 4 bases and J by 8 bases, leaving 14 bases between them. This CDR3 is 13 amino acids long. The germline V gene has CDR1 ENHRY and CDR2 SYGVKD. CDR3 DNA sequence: TGTGCCATCAGTGCGGACAGCCGCTACGGCTACACCTTC. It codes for CAISADSRYGYTF.

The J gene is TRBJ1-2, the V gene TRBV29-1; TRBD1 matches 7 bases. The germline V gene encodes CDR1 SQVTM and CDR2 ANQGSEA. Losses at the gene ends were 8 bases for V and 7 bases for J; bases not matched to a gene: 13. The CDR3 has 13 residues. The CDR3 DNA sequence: TGCAGCATTGGAGAGCTTGAGGGGGCTGGCTACACCTTC. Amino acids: CSIGELEGAGYTF.

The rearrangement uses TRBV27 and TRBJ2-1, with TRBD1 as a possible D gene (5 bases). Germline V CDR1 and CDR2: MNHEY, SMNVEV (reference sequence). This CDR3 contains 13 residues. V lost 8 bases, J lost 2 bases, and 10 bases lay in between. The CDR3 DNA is TGTGCCAGCCAACAGGCTCCCTACAATGAGCAGTTCTTC. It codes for CASQQAPYNEQFF.

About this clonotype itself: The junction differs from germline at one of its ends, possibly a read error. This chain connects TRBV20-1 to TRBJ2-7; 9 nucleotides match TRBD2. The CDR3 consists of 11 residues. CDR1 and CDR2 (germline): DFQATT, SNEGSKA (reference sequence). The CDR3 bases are TGCAGTGCTTCATCCCGGACTAGCGCGAGCTTC. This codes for CSASSRTSASF.

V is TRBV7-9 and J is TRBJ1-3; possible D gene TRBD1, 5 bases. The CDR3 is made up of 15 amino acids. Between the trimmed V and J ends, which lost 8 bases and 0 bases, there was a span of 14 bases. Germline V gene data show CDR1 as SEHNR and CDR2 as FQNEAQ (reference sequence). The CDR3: CASPVGGISGNTIYF. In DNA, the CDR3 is TGTGCCAGCCCCGTGGGGGGTATCTCTGGAAACACCATATATTTT. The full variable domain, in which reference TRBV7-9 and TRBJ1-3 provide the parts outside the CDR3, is DTGVSQNPRHKITKRGQNVTFRCDPISEHNRLYWYRQTLGQGPEFLTYFQNEAQLEKSRLLSDRFSAERPKGSFSTLEIQRTEQGDSAMYLCASPVGGISGNTIYFGEGSWLTVV.

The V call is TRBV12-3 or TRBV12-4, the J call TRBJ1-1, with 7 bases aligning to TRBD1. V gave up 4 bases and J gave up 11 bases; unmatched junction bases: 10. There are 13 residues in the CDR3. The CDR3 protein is CASSYTLQGSAFF. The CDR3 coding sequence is TGTGCCAGCAGTTATACCCTACAGGGGAGCGCTTTCTTT.

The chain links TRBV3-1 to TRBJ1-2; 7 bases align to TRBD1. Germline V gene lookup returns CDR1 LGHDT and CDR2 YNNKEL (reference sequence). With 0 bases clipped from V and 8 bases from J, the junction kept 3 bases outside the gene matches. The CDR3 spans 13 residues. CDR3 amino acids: CASSQEQGNGYTF. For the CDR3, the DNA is TGTGCCAGCAGCCAAGAACAGGGGAACGGCTACACCTTC.

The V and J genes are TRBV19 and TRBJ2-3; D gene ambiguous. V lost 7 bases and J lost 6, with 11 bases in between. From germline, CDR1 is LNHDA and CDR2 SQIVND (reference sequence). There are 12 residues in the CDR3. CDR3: CASNVDTDTQYF. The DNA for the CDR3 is TGTGCCAGTAATGTAGACACGGATACGCAGTATTTT.